This entry lists 22 T cell receptor beta chains sequenced from one sample in a study of blood T cell repertoires in COVID-19. Measured with immunoSEQ multiplex PCR; TCRdb has only the in-frame clones, and not every one. The table records a few hundred thousand clones, over 80% of them present only once. The sequenced material came from PBMCs or T cells enriched from blood (not recorded which). Source of these receptors: a woman aged 35 to 49 who had been exposed to COVID-19.

The chain joins TRBV7-6 to TRBJ2-1, with 7 bases identical to TRBD2. Losses at the gene ends were 4 bases for V and 8 bases for J; bases not matched to a gene: 20. This CDR3 has 18 amino acids. Germline lookup yields CDR1 SGHVS and CDR2 FNYEAQ. CDR3: CASSSGKVFGGGDDEQFF. As DNA, the CDR3 is TGTGCCAGCAGCTCCGGTAAGGTCTTCGGCGGGGGAGACGATGAGCAGTTCTTC.

V and J are TRBV11-2 and TRBJ1-1; no firm D call. The V end was cut by 5 bases, the J end by 0 bases, with 13 bases between. Germline CDR1 SGHAT, CDR2 FQNNGV. CDR3 length: 15 residues. The chain's CDR3 is CASSPRPIMNTEAFF. The CDR3, as DNA: TGTGCCAGCAGCCCTAGGCCAATAATGAACACTGAAGCTTTCTTT.

This chain uses TRBV20-1 with TRBJ1-1; D is unresolved. The length of the CDR3 is 10 residues. The germline CDR1 and CDR2 sequences are DFQATT and SNEGSKA (reference sequence). V lost 0 bases, J lost 8 bases, and 4 bases lay in between. The CDR3 loop reads CSARDEEAFF. The CDR3 DNA sequence: TGCAGTGCTAGAGATGAGGAAGCTTTCTTT.

This clone was seen only once. The V gene is TRBV9, the J gene TRBJ2-3, with D perhaps matching TRBD1 (5 bases). V was pared by 0 bases and J by 2 bases, with 10 bases between. CDR1 and CDR2 (germline): SGDLS, YYNGEE. The CDR3 contains 15 residues. The CDR3 DNA reads TGTGCCAGCAGCGTAGATAGGGGCCACACAGATACGCAGTATTTT. This encodes CASSVDRGHTDTQYF.

The chain combines TRBV27 with TRBJ2-1; D perhaps matches TRBD2 (5 bases). Trimming removed 3 bases from V and 6 bases from J, with 9 bases in between. Germline V gene lookup returns CDR1 MNHEY and CDR2 SMNVEV (reference sequence). This CDR3 is 13 amino acids long. This CDR3 reads CASSFSASNEQFF. The CDR3 nucleotides read TGTGCCAGCAGTTTTAGCGCCTCCAATGAGCAGTTCTTC.

The J gene is TRBJ2-1, the V gene TRBV11-3, with D unresolved. V gave up 5 bases and J gave up 3 bases, with 5 bases separating them. The CDR3 contains 12 residues. CDR1 is SGHNT, CDR2 YENEEA, per germline. CDR3 in DNA: TGTGCCAGCAGCAACAGCTACAATGAGCAGTTCTTC. Amino acids: CASSNSYNEQFF.

The V call is TRBV27, the J call TRBJ2-3; 13 bases fit TRBD2. After removal of 5 bases from V and 4 bases from J, the junction contained 6 bases not matched to a gene. The germline gives CDR1 MNHEY, CDR2 SMNVEV (reference sequence). This CDR3 region has 16 residues. The CDR3 region is CASSRRTSGSADTQYF. The CDR3 region has the DNA TGTGCCAGCAGTCGGAGGACTAGCGGGAGTGCAGATACGCAGTATTTT.

The rearrangement links TRBV5-1 to TRBJ1-2, with a tentative D call TRBD1 (6 bases). The CDR3 covers 15 residues. The ends were cut back, 3 bases at V and 4 bases at J, with 16 bases in the middle. From germline, CDR1 is SGHRS and CDR2 YFSETQ. The CDR3 loop reads CASSWVAGGSYGYTF. The CDR3 region has the DNA TGCGCCAGCAGCTGGGTCGCTGGGGGCTCCTATGGCTACACCTTC. Based on the CDR3 plus reference TRBV5-1 and TRBJ1-2, the full variable domain is KAGVTQTPRYLIKTRGQQVTLSCSPISGHRSVSWYQQTPGQGLQFLFEYFSETQRNKGNFPGRFSGRQFSNSRSEMNVSTLELGDSALYLCASSWVAGGSYGYTFGSGTRLTVV.

The chain carries TRBV5-6 and TRBJ1-4; 7 bases are a match to TRBD1. This CDR3 contains 17 residues. CDR1 and CDR2 (germline): SGHDT, YYEEEE. With V trimmed by 5 bases and J by 1 base, 11 bases remained unmatched. CDR3 DNA: TGTGCCAGCAGTCCCCCCTACGACAGGGTAACTAATGAAAAACTGTTTTTT. Encoded protein: CASSPPYDRVTNEKLFF.

V is TRBV6-1 and J is TRBJ1-3; TRBD1 aligns across 7 bases. J was trimmed by 7 bases and V by 3 bases; bases with no gene match: 18. The CDR3 has 18 residues. CDR1 is MNHNS, CDR2 SASEGT, per germline. In DNA, the CDR3 is TGTGCCAGCAGTGACCCAAACTCCGGACAGGCGTGGGAGAACACCATATATTTT. Translated: CASSDPNSGQAWENTIYF.

The V gene is TRBV5-4, the J gene TRBJ1-1; D is undetermined. Per the germline V gene, CDR1 is SGHNT and CDR2 is YYREEE (reference sequence). This CDR3 spans 14 amino acids. Trimming stripped 4 bases from V and 4 bases from J, with 14 bases between. The CDR3 sequence: CASSPQSRGTEAFF. CDR3 nucleotides: TGTGCCAGCAGCCCCCAGAGCCGGGGCACTGAAGCTTTCTTT.

This rearrangement joins TRBV24-1 to TRBJ2-1, with TRBD1 identical over 10 bases. The ends lost 3 bases at V and 5 bases at J; junction bases unmatched: 6. CDR1 and CDR2 (germline): KGHDR, SFDVKD. The CDR3 has 16 amino acids. The CDR3 DNA reads TGTGCCACCAGTGATCCCGGACAGGGGGGAGACAATGAGCAGTTCTTC. It specifies CATSDPGQGGDNEQFF.

The chain carries TRBV7-2 and TRBJ1-1; tentative D call: TRBD1 (5 bases). Germline V lookup: CDR1 SGHTA, CDR2 FQGNSA. Trimming pared 5 bases from V and 3 bases from J, leaving 19 bases between. The CDR3 totals 16 residues. The CDR3 here is CASSIPGSAWDTEAFF. CDR3 bases: TGTGCCAGCAGCATTCCAGGGTCGGCGTGGGACACTGAAGCTTTCTTT.

The chain links TRBV10-3 to TRBJ2-7, with D perhaps matching TRBD2 (6 bases). Germline V gene lookup returns CDR1 ENHRY and CDR2 SYGVKD. The length of the CDR3 is 15 residues. Trimming took 0 bases from V and 4 from J, leaving 13 bases between them. The CDR3 nucleotides read TGTGCCATCAGTGAGTCGAGGGGAGGCTCGTACGAGCAGTACTTC. Residues: CAISESRGGSYEQYF.

This chain joins TRBV5-8 and TRBJ2-5; D perhaps matches TRBD2 (5 bases). Trimming took 4 bases from V and 2 from J, leaving 18 bases between them. CDR3 length equals 16 residues. CDR1 is SGHTS and CDR2 is YDEGEE in the germline V gene. The CDR3: CASSGRVAGGQETQYF. The CDR3 DNA is TGTGCCAGCAGCGGAAGGGTGGCAGGAGGACAAGAGACCCAGTACTTC.

This clone has more than one count but fewer than ten. The chain is built from TRBV7-2 and TRBJ1-1, with TRBD1 identical over 8 bases. From germline, CDR1 is SGHTA and CDR2 FQGNSA. J gave up 10 bases and V 3 bases, and 16 bases lay outside the gene matches. The CDR3 contains 16 residues. The CDR3 sequence is CASSFAAGTGGETAFF. Here the CDR3 DNA reads TGTGCCAGCAGCTTTGCCGCCGGGACAGGAGGGGAAACAGCTTTCTTT.

This chain joins TRBV7-6 and TRBJ2-3; 8 positions match TRBD2. Looked up from germline, CDR1 is SGHVS and CDR2 is FNYEAQ. The junction had 18 bases not matched to a gene; V was cut back by 5 bases and J by 2 bases. There are 19 residues in the CDR3. CDR3 nucleotides: TGTGCCAGCAGCCCCAGACGCTCAGCCGGGACTAGAAACACAGATACGCAGTATTTT. Translated, it gives CASSPRRSAGTRNTDTQYF.

The gene calls are TRBV6-2 or TRBV6-3 and TRBJ2-7, with 8 positions matching TRBD2. V trimming: 0 bases; J trimming: 2 bases; junction bases outside the gene matches: 3. The CDR3 spans 15 residues. Germline V gives CDR1 MNHEY, CDR2 SVGEGT. The CDR3 here is CASSYSTSGTYEQYV. The CDR3 DNA is TGTGCCAGCAGTTACTCAACTAGCGGCACCTACGAGCAGTACGTC.

The gene calls are TRBV29-1 and TRBJ2-7; 7 positions agree with TRBD1. The V and J ends lost 7 bases and 5 bases, in that order; junction bases with no gene match: 11. The CDR3 consists of 13 residues. Germline CDR1 is SQVTM and CDR2 is ANQGSEA. The CDR3 sequence: CSGTPGGIHEQYF. The CDR3 DNA reads as TGCAGCGGCACCCCAGGGGGAATCCACGAGCAGTACTTC.

The rearrangement uses TRBV29-1 and TRBJ2-5; 10 bases line up with TRBD1. Germline V lookup: CDR1 SQVTM, CDR2 ANQGSEA. The V and J ends lost 2 bases and 4 bases, in that order; junction bases with no gene match: 7. The CDR3 is made up of 15 amino acids. CDR3 nucleotides: TGCAGCGTTGAAAGGACAGGGGGTGGGGCAGAGACCCAGTACTTC. It yields the protein CSVERTGGGAETQYF.

The V call is TRBV21-1, the J call TRBJ1-4; the D call of TRBD1 is as the table states it, not checked on the DNA. TRBV21-1 is assigned pseudogene status. CDR3 length: 15 amino acids. Here the CDR3 reads CASDPEADRDEKLFF. CDR3 in DNA: TGTGCCAGCGACCCGGAAGCGGACAGGGATGAAAAACTGTTTTTT.

The chain joins TRBV6-1 to TRBJ1-1; D gene uncertain. The length of the CDR3 is 14 residues. Trimming took off 2 bases at V and 4 bases at J, with 11 bases between the two ends. Looked up from germline, CDR1 is MNHNS and CDR2 is SASEGT. In DNA, the CDR3 is TGTGCCAGCAGTGAAAGGAGGGCCTTCACTGAAGCTTTCTTT. Encoded protein: CASSERRAFTEAFF.